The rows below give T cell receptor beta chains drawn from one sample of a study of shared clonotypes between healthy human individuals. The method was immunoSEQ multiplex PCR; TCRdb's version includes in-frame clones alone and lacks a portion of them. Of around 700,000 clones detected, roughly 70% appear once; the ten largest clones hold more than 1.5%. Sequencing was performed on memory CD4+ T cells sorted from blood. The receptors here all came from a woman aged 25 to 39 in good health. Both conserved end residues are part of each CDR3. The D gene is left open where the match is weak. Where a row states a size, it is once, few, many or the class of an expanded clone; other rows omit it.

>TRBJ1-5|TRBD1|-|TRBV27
TGTGCCAGCAGTTCACACAGGGGGCTCTTGGTCAATCAGCCCCAGCATTTT
CASSSHRGLLVNQPQHF
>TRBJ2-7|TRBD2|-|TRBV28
TGTGCCAGCAGTTTGGGACTAGCGGGGGTCTACGAGCAGTACTTC
CASSLGLAGVYEQYF
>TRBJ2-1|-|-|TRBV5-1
TGCGCCAGCAGCGACTCCGGGGCCTCCTACAATGAGCAGTTCTTC
CASSDSGASYNEQFF
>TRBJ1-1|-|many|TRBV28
TGTGCCAGCAGTTTAAATGGGGTCCGCACTGAAGCTTTCTTT
CASSLNGVRTEAFF
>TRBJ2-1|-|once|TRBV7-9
TGTGCCAGCAGCCTAGAAGGGTCGCAGTTCTTC
CASSLEGSQFF
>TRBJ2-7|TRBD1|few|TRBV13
TGTGCCAGCAGCTCCGGGACAGGGTACGAGCAGTACTTC
CASSSGTGYEQYF
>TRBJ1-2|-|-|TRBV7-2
TGTGCCAGCAGCTTAGGGGTCGGGAGTGGATATGACTACACCTTC
CASSLGVGSGYDYTF
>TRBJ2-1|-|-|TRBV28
TGTGCCAGCAGTTATCGGAGCTCCTACAATGAGCAGTTCTTC
CASSYRSSYNEQFF
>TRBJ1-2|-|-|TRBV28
TGTGCCAGCAGTTTAGGGGGCGCAGGTTCGTCCGATGGCTACACCTTC
CASSLGGAGSSDGYTF
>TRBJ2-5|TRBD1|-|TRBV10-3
TGTGCCATCAGGGACGGACAGGACCAAGAGACCCAGTACTTC
CAIRDGQDQETQYF
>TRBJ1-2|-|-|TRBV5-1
TGCGCCAGCAGTGTAAGAGGATCGGGCTACACCTTC
CASSVRGSGYTF
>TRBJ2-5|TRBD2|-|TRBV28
TGTGCCATCGGAGATAGCGGGAGGTTGGAGACCCAGTACTTC
CAIGDSGRLETQYF
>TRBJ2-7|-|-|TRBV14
TGTGCCAGCAGCCAAGACAGGAGCTCCTACGAGCAGTACTTC
CASSQDRSSYEQYF
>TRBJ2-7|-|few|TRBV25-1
TGTGCCAGCAACGGGCAGGGGCCCTACGAGCAGTACTTC
CASNGQGPYEQYF
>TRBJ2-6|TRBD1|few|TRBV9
TGTGCCAGCAGCCTAAGGGACAGCTCTGGGGCCAACGTCCTGACTTTC
CASSLRDSSGANVLTF
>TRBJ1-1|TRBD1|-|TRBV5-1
TGCGCCAGCAGCCTCGGAACGGGACAGAAGAACACTGAAGCTTTCTTT
CASSLGTGQKNTEAFF
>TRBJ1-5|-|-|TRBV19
TGTGCCAGTACCGTAAAAGGACCGGTGCTTGGTGGGCCCCAGCATTTT
CASTVKGPVLGGPQHF
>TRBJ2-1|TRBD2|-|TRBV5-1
TGCGCCAGCAGCTTGGCTAGCGGGGGTTCCGAGCAGTTCTTC
CASSLASGGSEQFF
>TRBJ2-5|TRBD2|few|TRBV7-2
TGTGCCAGCAGCTTAATAGCGGGAGGGGAAGAGACCCAGTACTTC
CASSLIAGGEETQYF
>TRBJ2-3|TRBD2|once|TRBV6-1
TGTGCCAGCAGGCGACTAGCGAAGGACTCCGATACGCAGTATTTT
CASRRLAKDSDTQYF
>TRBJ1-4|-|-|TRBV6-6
TGTGCCAGCGTCGCCGGACAGCAACCTAATGAAAAACTGTTTTTT
CASVAGQQPNEKLFF
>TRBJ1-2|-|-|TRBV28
TGTGCCAGCAGGCGGACAACTCGTAACTATGGCTACACCTTC
CASRRTTRNYGYTF
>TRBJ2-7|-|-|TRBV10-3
TGTGCCATCAGTGTTAGTAAGGGTGGCGAGCAGTACTTC
CAISVSKGGEQYF
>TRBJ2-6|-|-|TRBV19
TGTGCCAGTACCTCTGGATCTGGGGCCAACGTCCTGACTTTC
CASTSGSGANVLTF
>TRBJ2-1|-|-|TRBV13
TGTGCCAGCACCGGGACCGCGGGCCGTGAGCAGTTCTTC
CASTGTAGREQFF
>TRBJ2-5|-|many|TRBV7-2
TGTGCCAGCAGCTTAGTCTGGCTGGAGACCCAGTACTTC
CASSLVWLETQYF
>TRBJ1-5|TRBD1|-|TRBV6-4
TGTGCCAGCACCCACCCGGACAGGACGAATCAGCCCCAGCATTTT
CASTHPDRTNQPQHF
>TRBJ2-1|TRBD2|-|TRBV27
TGTGCCAGCAGGTTACGCGGGGGGTACAATGAGCAGTTCTTC
CASRLRGGYNEQFF
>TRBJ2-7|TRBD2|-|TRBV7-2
TGTGCCAGCATCCCGGGACTAGCGGGAGATATGCCGTTTTTC
CASIPGLAGDMPFF
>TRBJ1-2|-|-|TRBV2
TGTGCCAGCACCACCGGTTGGGGTGGCTACACCTTC
CASTTGWGGYTF
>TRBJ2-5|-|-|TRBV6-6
TGTGCCAGCAGGGACACAGTTCCCGAGACCCAGTACTTC
CASRDTVPETQYF
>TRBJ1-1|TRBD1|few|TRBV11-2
TGTGCCAGCAGCTTGGGACAGGGGGCTGTCACTGAAGCTTTCTTT
CASSLGQGAVTEAFF
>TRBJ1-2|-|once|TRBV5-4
TGTGCCAGCAGCCTTCCGGGAAGTGGCTATGGCTACACCTTC
CASSLPGSGYGYTF
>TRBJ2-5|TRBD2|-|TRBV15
TGTGCCACCAGCACCCGCGCTAGCGGGAGTGAGACCCAGTACTTC
CATSTRASGSETQYF
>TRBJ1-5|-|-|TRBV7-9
TGTGCCAGCGGTACAGATAATCAGCCCCAGCATTTT
CASGTDNQPQHF
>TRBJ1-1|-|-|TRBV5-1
TGCGCCAGCAGCGCAACAGGGAACACTGAAGCTTTCTTT
CASSATGNTEAFF
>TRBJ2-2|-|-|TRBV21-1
TGTGCCAGCAGCAACGGACAGGTTGGGACCGGGGAGCTGTTTTTT
CASSNGQVGTGELFF
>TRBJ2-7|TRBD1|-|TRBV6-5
TGTGCCAGCAGTTACTCGACCCGACAGGGTACGGCCGAGCAGTACTTC
CASSYSTRQGTAEQYF
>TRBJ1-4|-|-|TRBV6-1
TGTGCCAGCAGTGAAGGTGGCGGGCCCAGGAAACTGTTTTTT
CASSEGGGPRKLFF
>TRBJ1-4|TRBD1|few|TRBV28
TGTGCCAGCAGGTACCAGGGGGGAGCAACTAATGAAAAACTGTTTTTT
CASRYQGGATNEKLFF
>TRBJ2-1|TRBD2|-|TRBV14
TGTGCCAGCAGCCATGGTCTAGCGGGAGGCTTCTCCTACAATGAGCAGTTCTTC
CASSHGLAGGFSYNEQFF
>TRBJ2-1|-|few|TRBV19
TGTGCCAGTAGTAAATTTGCCAGCTCCTACAATGAGCAGTTCTTC
CASSKFASSYNEQFF
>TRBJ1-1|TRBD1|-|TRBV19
TGTGCCAGTAGTATAGCCCTGGGACAGTCTGAAGCTTTCTTT
CASSIALGQSEAFF
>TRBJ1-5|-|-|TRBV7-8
TGTGCCAGCAGCTTAAGACAGGACGTTAGCAATCAGCCCCAGCATTTT
CASSLRQDVSNQPQHF
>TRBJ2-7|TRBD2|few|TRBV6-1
TGTGCCAGCAGTGGCTCGGCTAGCGGGAGGCGCCACGAGCAGTACTTC
CASSGSASGRRHEQYF
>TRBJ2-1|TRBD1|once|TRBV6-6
TGTGCCAGCAGCGATCCGGGACAGGGTATCGGTGAGCAGTTCTTC
CASSDPGQGIGEQFF
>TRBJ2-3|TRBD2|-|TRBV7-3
TGTGCCAGCAGCCGGGCGCTAGCGGGAGTCGGGGATACGCAGTATTTT
CASSRALAGVGDTQYF
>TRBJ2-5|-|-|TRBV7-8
TGTGCCAGCAGCTTAACAAGATTCTCGGAGACCCAGTACTTC
CASSLTRFSETQYF